The rows below give T cell receptor beta chains drawn from one sample of a study of radiation and T cells in renal cell carcinoma. Libraries were prepared by immunoSEQ multiplex PCR; TCRdb keeps only in-frame clonotypes and omits some of them. The sample holds roughly 140,000 clones, about nine tenths seen once. The sequencing here drew on blood, taken from a patient whose treatment included radiotherapy and nephrectomy. Receptors were obtained from a woman aged 45-65 years with renal cell carcinoma. The CDR3 runs from the conserved cysteine through the conserved F or W. The D gene is left open where the match is weak. Part of the rows lack a size; the others show once, few, many or a class for expanded clones.

CDR3 DNA: TGTGCCACCAGCAGTCGGGGGCTAGCGGGGGCCAACACAGATACGCAGTATTTT
CDR3 protein: CATSSRGLAGANTDTQYF
D gene: TRBD2
clone size: NA
J gene: TRBJ2-3
V gene: TRBV15
CDR3 length: 18

CDR3 DNA: TGTGCCAGCAGCTTAGCGGGGAGGGACGGGAACGCGTGGGACTTC
CDR3 protein: CASSLAGRDGNAWDF
D gene: NA
clone size: NA
J gene: TRBJ1-2
V gene: TRBV7-9
CDR3 length: 15

CDR3 DNA: TGTGCTAGCAGCCCGGACAGGGGGGAGACCCAGTACTTC
CDR3 protein: CASSPDRGETQYF
D gene: TRBD1
clone size: once
J gene: TRBJ2-5
V gene: TRBV7-7
CDR3 length: 13

CDR3 DNA: TGCAGCGTTGGGTATCAGTCTTCCGAGCAGTACTTC
CDR3 protein: CSVGYQSSEQYF
D gene: NA
clone size: NA
J gene: TRBJ2-7
V gene: TRBV29-1
CDR3 length: 12

CDR3 DNA: TGTGCCAGCAGTGACGGGGACTCTCGCTCAAGAACGCAGTATTTT
CDR3 protein: CASSDGDSRSRTQYF
D gene: NA
clone size: once
J gene: TRBJ2-3
V gene: TRBV2
CDR3 length: 15

CDR3 DNA: TGTGCCAGCAGCCTAGGACAGGGGGCTACTAACTATGGCTACACCTTC
CDR3 protein: CASSLGQGATNYGYTF
D gene: TRBD1
clone size: NA
J gene: TRBJ1-2
V gene: TRBV5-8
CDR3 length: 16

CDR3 DNA: TGTGCCAGCAGCTTGGAACGGGGTCAGCCCCAGCATTTT
CDR3 protein: CASSLERGQPQHF
D gene: NA
clone size: NA
J gene: TRBJ1-5
V gene: TRBV5-4
CDR3 length: 13

CDR3 DNA: TGTGCCAGCAGCCCACAGGGGTTAGGAAACACCATATATTTT
CDR3 protein: CASSPQGLGNTIYF
D gene: TRBD1
clone size: few
J gene: TRBJ1-3
V gene: TRBV7-9
CDR3 length: 14

CDR3 DNA: TGTGCCAGCAGCGGATCACCGGGACTGGGGAGCTCCTACAATGAGCAGTTCTTC
CDR3 protein: CASSGSPGLGSSYNEQFF
D gene: NA
clone size: NA
J gene: TRBJ2-1
V gene: TRBV28
CDR3 length: 18

CDR3 DNA: TGTGCCACACGACAGGGGGTCCGAGACGAGCAGTACTTC
CDR3 protein: CATRQGVRDEQYF
D gene: TRBD1
clone size: NA
J gene: TRBJ2-7
V gene: TRBV6-5
CDR3 length: 13

CDR3 DNA: TGCGCCAGCAGCGTGGACAGTTCCTACAATGAGCAGTTCTTC
CDR3 protein: CASSVDSSYNEQFF
D gene: NA
clone size: NA
J gene: TRBJ2-1
V gene: TRBV5-1
CDR3 length: 14

CDR3 DNA: TGTGCCAGCAGGTACCAACAGGGGGCTTCCTACAATGAGCAGTTCTTC
CDR3 protein: CASRYQQGASYNEQFF
D gene: TRBD1
clone size: once
J gene: TRBJ2-1
V gene: TRBV7-9
CDR3 length: 16

CDR3 DNA: TGTGCCAGCACCCTACTAGCGGGGCAATACAATGAGCAGTTCTTC
CDR3 protein: CASTLLAGQYNEQFF
D gene: TRBD2
clone size: NA
J gene: TRBJ2-1
V gene: TRBV6-1
CDR3 length: 15

CDR3 DNA: TGTGCCAGCAGCCCTCGGACAGGGGAAGCGACAGATACGCAGTATTTT
CDR3 protein: CASSPRTGEATDTQYF
D gene: TRBD1
clone size: NA
J gene: TRBJ2-3
V gene: TRBV9
CDR3 length: 16

CDR3 DNA: TGTGCCTGGCGGATCGGACTGTTTGACACTGAAGCTTTCTTT
CDR3 protein: CAWRIGLFDTEAFF
D gene: NA
clone size: NA
J gene: TRBJ1-1
V gene: TRBV30
CDR3 length: 14

CDR3 DNA: TGTGCCAGCAGCTTAGGTCCAAGTGGGACAGTACCGTACGAGCAGTACTTC
CDR3 protein: CASSLGPSGTVPYEQYF
D gene: TRBD1
clone size: NA
J gene: TRBJ2-7
V gene: TRBV11-2
CDR3 length: 17

CDR3 DNA: TGTGCCAGCTCACGACCTGGAGAGCAGTACTTC
CDR3 protein: CASSRPGEQYF
D gene: NA
clone size: few
J gene: TRBJ2-7
V gene: TRBV18
CDR3 length: 11

CDR3 DNA: TGTGCCAGCATCAATCTGGGAACAGGGGGACTTGAAAAACTGTTTTTT
CDR3 protein: CASINLGTGGLEKLFF
D gene: TRBD1
clone size: NA
J gene: TRBJ1-4
V gene: TRBV4-2
CDR3 length: 16

CDR3 DNA: TGTGCCAGCAGCCAAGATCCCCAGGGTAAAACCGGGGAGCTGTTTTTT
CDR3 protein: CASSQDPQGKTGELFF
D gene: NA
clone size: once
J gene: TRBJ2-2
V gene: TRBV4-2
CDR3 length: 16

CDR3 DNA: TGTGCCACAAGGGACAACTACAATGAGCAGTTCTTC
CDR3 protein: CATRDNYNEQFF
D gene: NA
clone size: NA
J gene: TRBJ2-1
V gene: TRBV30
CDR3 length: 12

CDR3 DNA: TGCAGCGTTGGTCCCAGCGGGGGGTACGAGCAGTACTTC
CDR3 protein: CSVGPSGGYEQYF
D gene: TRBD2
clone size: NA
J gene: TRBJ2-7
V gene: TRBV29-1
CDR3 length: 13

CDR3 DNA: TGTGCCAGCAGTTATTCACAGGGGAACAATCAGCCCCAGCATTTT
CDR3 protein: CASSYSQGNNQPQHF
D gene: TRBD1
clone size: NA
J gene: TRBJ1-5
V gene: TRBV6-6
CDR3 length: 15

CDR3 DNA: TGTGCCAGCAGATTAGCGGCCGGGGTGTCCTACGAGCAGTACTTC
CDR3 protein: CASRLAAGVSYEQYF
D gene: NA
clone size: NA
J gene: TRBJ2-7
V gene: TRBV11-2
CDR3 length: 15

CDR3 DNA: TGTGCCAGCAGGGACAGTTTGCATGGCTACACCTTC
CDR3 protein: CASRDSLHGYTF
D gene: NA
clone size: NA
J gene: TRBJ1-2
V gene: TRBV6-6
CDR3 length: 12

CDR3 DNA: TGCGCCAGCAGCCCAGAACCGGACAGGGGGGATACCGGGGAGCTGTTTTTT
CDR3 protein: CASSPEPDRGDTGELFF
D gene: TRBD1
clone size: NA
J gene: TRBJ2-2
V gene: TRBV5-1
CDR3 length: 17

CDR3 DNA: TGTGCCAGCTTCCCGGGAGGCAACTTCTACGAGCAGTACTTC
CDR3 protein: CASFPGGNFYEQYF
D gene: TRBD2
clone size: NA
J gene: TRBJ2-7
V gene: TRBV6-1
CDR3 length: 14

CDR3 DNA: TGCGCCAGCAGCTTAGGGGACACGAACACCGGGGAGCTGTTTTTT
CDR3 protein: CASSLGDTNTGELFF
D gene: NA
clone size: NA
J gene: TRBJ2-2
V gene: TRBV5-1
CDR3 length: 15

CDR3 DNA: TGTGCCAGTAGTATAGGCCCCCGATTTAGCACAGATACGCAGTATTTT
CDR3 protein: CASSIGPRFSTDTQYF
D gene: NA
clone size: NA
J gene: TRBJ2-3
V gene: TRBV19
CDR3 length: 16

CDR3 DNA: TGTGCCAGCAGTGAAACGTGGTCCCCCAATCAGCCCCAGCATTTT
CDR3 protein: CASSETWSPNQPQHF
D gene: NA
clone size: NA
J gene: TRBJ1-5
V gene: TRBV6-1
CDR3 length: 15

CDR3 DNA: TGTGCCAGCAGCTTAGCGGGACAACCCTATGGCTACACCTTC
CDR3 protein: CASSLAGQPYGYTF
D gene: NA
clone size: NA
J gene: TRBJ1-2
V gene: TRBV5-4
CDR3 length: 14

CDR3 DNA: TGTGCCAGCAGCTTCCCGACGCGCGAGCAGTACTTC
CDR3 protein: CASSFPTREQYF
D gene: NA
clone size: NA
J gene: TRBJ2-7
V gene: TRBV7-9
CDR3 length: 12

CDR3 DNA: TGTGCCAGCGACCGGGACGGTAATGAAAAACTGTTTTTT
CDR3 protein: CASDRDGNEKLFF
D gene: NA
clone size: once
J gene: TRBJ1-4
V gene: TRBV6-1
CDR3 length: 13

CDR3 DNA: TGTGCCAGTAGTATAAAACCGGGGGTAGAGACCCAGTACTTC
CDR3 protein: CASSIKPGVETQYF
D gene: NA
clone size: NA
J gene: TRBJ2-5
V gene: TRBV19
CDR3 length: 14

CDR3 DNA: TGTGCCAGCAGTTCTTCAATCGGACGGATGAACACTGAAGCTTTCTTT
CDR3 protein: CASSSSIGRMNTEAFF
D gene: NA
clone size: NA
J gene: TRBJ1-1
V gene: TRBV6-6
CDR3 length: 16

CDR3 DNA: TGTGCCAGTACGCAGAGGAGCGAGTTTTACACCGGGGAGCTGTTTTTT
CDR3 protein: CASTQRSEFYTGELFF
D gene: NA
clone size: NA
J gene: TRBJ2-2
V gene: TRBV19
CDR3 length: 16

CDR3 DNA: TGTGCCAGCAGTGAAAGCCGTAGCGCCGGAGAGACCCAGTACTTC
CDR3 protein: CASSESRSAGETQYF
D gene: NA
clone size: NA
J gene: TRBJ2-5
V gene: TRBV6-1
CDR3 length: 15

CDR3 DNA: TGTGCCACCTCCCCCGCGGGACAGGGGTATGAGCAGTTCTTC
CDR3 protein: CATSPAGQGYEQFF
D gene: TRBD1
clone size: NA
J gene: TRBJ2-1
V gene: TRBV10-3
CDR3 length: 14

CDR3 DNA: TGCGCCAGCAGCTTGGTGGCAGGGGGAGACTATGGCTACACCTTC
CDR3 protein: CASSLVAGGDYGYTF
D gene: TRBD1
clone size: NA
J gene: TRBJ1-2
V gene: TRBV5-1
CDR3 length: 15

CDR3 DNA: TGTGCCAGCAGCGTAGCCGCTAGCGGGAGCACCGGGGAGCTGTTTTTT
CDR3 protein: CASSVAASGSTGELFF
D gene: TRBD2
clone size: NA
J gene: TRBJ2-2
V gene: TRBV9
CDR3 length: 16

CDR3 DNA: TGTGCCATCAGTGGCGCGACTCTCAATGAGCAGTTCTTC
CDR3 protein: CAISGATLNEQFF
D gene: NA
clone size: NA
J gene: TRBJ2-1
V gene: TRBV10-3
CDR3 length: 13